Below are 13 T cell receptor beta chains sequenced from a single sample in a study of vaccination and CD4 T cells after COVID-19. TCRdb recomputed calls from the PCR reads with MiXCR, one row per CDR3 protein. Here the sample spans approximately 36,000 distinct CDR3 sequences, about 34% being singletons. Time point specified: late sampling 161 to 241 days after vaccination in three convalescent patients. The specimen was CD4+ T cells from blood, collected about 7 months after SARS-CoV-2 vaccination. These TCRs come from a human donor who had recovered from COVID-19.

V is TRBV7-3 and J is TRBJ2-1, with 11 bases lining up with TRBD2. Germline loops: CDR1 SGHTA, CDR2 FQGTGA. The CDR3 loop spans 15 amino acids. J lost 6 bases, V lost 5 bases, and 6 bases had no gene match. The CDR3 loop is CASSKSSGRSNEQFF. CDR3 sequence (DNA): TGTGCCAGCAGCAAATCTAGCGGGAGGTCCAATGAGCAGTTCTTC.

This clonotype came up once. This chain connects TRBV19 to TRBJ2-7, with D perhaps assigned TRBD1 or TRBD2 (5 bases each). Per germline, CDR1 LNHDA and CDR2 SQIVND (reference sequence). The CDR3 has 14 amino acids. The V end lost 3 bases, the J end lost 0 bases, and 9 bases lay between the germline ends. The chain's CDR3 is CASSIAGTSYEQYF. The CDR3 DNA sequence: TGTGCCAGTAGTATTGCAGGGACCTCCTACGAGCAGTACTTC.

This clonotype turned up a few times. The rearrangement uses TRBV7-8 and TRBJ1-1, with 7 bases identical to TRBD1. Germline CDR1 SGHVS, CDR2 FQNEAQ. V shed 7 bases and J 4 bases; nucleotides not matched to a gene: 6. This CDR3 has 13 amino acids. CDR3 sequence (DNA): TGTGCCAGCATACAGACAGGGTTCACTGAAGCTTTCTTT. Its protein product is CASIQTGFTEAFF.

Only a few counts were recorded for this clonotype. The gene calls are TRBV20-1 and TRBJ2-5; D perhaps matches TRBD2 (6 bases). Deletions cut 6 bases from V and 5 bases from J, with 7 bases between. The CDR3 runs 10 residues. Germline V gene data show CDR1 as DFQATT and CDR2 as SNEGSKA (reference sequence). CDR3 region: CSASGETQYF. For the CDR3, the DNA is TGCAGTGCGAGCGGGGAGACCCAGTACTTC.

The chain couples TRBV5-4 to TRBJ2-5; 15 bases agree with TRBD2. Unmatched junction bases numbered 16, after V lost 3 bases and J lost 7 bases. The CDR3 has 19 residues. Per germline, CDR1 SGHNT and CDR2 YYREEE (reference sequence). CDR3 region: CASSWTPGLAGGAARTQYF. The CDR3 nucleotides read TGTGCCAGCAGCTGGACCCCGGGACTAGCGGGAGGCGCCGCCCGGACCCAGTACTTC.

This clonotype was seen more than once but under ten times. The V gene is TRBV20-1, the J gene TRBJ2-1; 13 bases are shared with TRBD2. Losses at the gene ends were 5 bases for V and 7 bases for J; bases not matched to a gene: 23. CDR1 and CDR2 from the germline V gene are DFQATT and SNEGSKA (reference sequence). The CDR3 spans 20 residues. The CDR3 is CSASRQLLAGGEVWLNEQFF. In DNA, the CDR3 is TGCAGTGCTTCCCGCCAGCTACTAGCGGGAGGGGAGGTGTGGTTGAATGAGCAGTTCTTC.

J is TRBJ1-1 and V is TRBV19; 8 bases line up with TRBD1. This CDR3 comprises 13 residues. The V and J ends lost 6 bases and 8 bases, in that order; junction bases with no gene match: 8. Germline V gene sequence: CDR1 LNHDA, CDR2 SQIVND (reference sequence). Here the CDR3 reads CASRGQGAEEAFF. CDR3 DNA sequence: TGTGCCAGTAGAGGACAGGGAGCCGAGGAAGCTTTCTTT.

Only a few counts were recorded for this clonotype. The chain carries TRBV20-1 and TRBJ2-5; D unresolved. In germline, CDR1 is DFQATT, CDR2 SNEGSKA (reference sequence). This CDR3 comprises 14 residues. Between the trimmed V and J ends, which lost 3 bases and 7 bases, there was a span of 18 bases. Here the CDR3 DNA reads TGCAGTGCTAGTCGAGGCGGCTCCCTGGGGACCCAGTACTTC. This gives the protein CSASRGGSLGTQYF.

This clonotype came up a few times. The chain couples TRBV20-1 to TRBJ2-1; TRBD2 agrees at 9 bases. The CDR3 length is 13 residues. The ends lost 6 bases at V and 8 bases at J; junction bases unmatched: 8. CDR1 and CDR2 (germline): DFQATT, SNEGSKA (reference sequence). In DNA form, the CDR3 reads TGCAGTGCATCCGGGACTAGCTTCTATGAGCAGTTCTTC. Encoded protein: CSASGTSFYEQFF.

This clonotype was seen a few times. V gene TRBV19 combines with J gene TRBJ2-5; D is unresolved. This CDR3 region has 12 residues. The ends were cut back, 9 bases at V and 0 bases at J, with 8 bases in the middle. Germline V gene sequence: CDR1 LNHDA, CDR2 SQIVND (reference sequence). The CDR3 reads CASSPNQETQYF. DNA of the CDR3: TGTGCCAGCTCACCCAACCAAGAGACCCAGTACTTC. Based on the CDR3 plus reference TRBV19 and TRBJ2-5, the full variable domain is DGGITQSPKYLFRKEGQNVTLSCEQNLNHDAMYWYRQDPGQGLRLIYYSQIVNDFQKGDIAEGYSVSREKKESFPLTVTSAQKNPTAFYLCASSPNQETQYFGPGTRLLVL.

The chain links TRBV19 to TRBJ2-7, with 8 bases aligning to TRBD1. V was clipped by 3 bases and J by 0 bases; unmatched bases: 7. Germline CDR1 and CDR2: LNHDA and SQIVND (reference sequence). The CDR3 is made up of 16 amino acids. The CDR3 protein is CASSMGTGASSYEQYF. CDR3 bases: TGTGCCAGTAGTATGGGGACAGGTGCCAGCTCCTACGAGCAGTACTTC.

This clonotype was detected only a few times. J is TRBJ1-5 and V is TRBV7-9, with 7 bases lining up with TRBD1. Germline CDR1 and CDR2: SEHNR and FQNEAQ (reference sequence). The V gene end was trimmed by 4 bases and the J gene end by 5 bases; junction bases not matched to a gene: 2. This CDR3 has 13 amino acids. The CDR3 reads CASSSQGDQPQHF. The DNA of the CDR3 is TGTGCCAGCAGCTCCCAGGGGGATCAGCCCCAGCATTTT.

The chain has TRBV19 and TRBJ2-7, with a possible D match to TRBD2 (6 bases). Trimming cost V 1 base and J 3 bases, with 13 bases left between them. Per germline, CDR1 LNHDA and CDR2 SQIVND (reference sequence). The CDR3 covers 15 residues. For the CDR3, the DNA is TGTGCCAGTAGTATAGGGCGGGATTCCGTCTACGAGCAGTACTTC. This codes for CASSIGRDSVYEQYF.